The 14 T cell receptor beta chains listed next were all sequenced from one sample in a study of response to subunit inactivated influenza vaccine. One entry per CDR3 protein results from TCRdb running MiXCR on the RT-PCR reads. Of roughly 700,000 distinct CDR3 sequences listed, approximately 15% are singletons. The input for sequencing was PBMCs from blood, taken 14 days before vaccination. The receptor source for this set is a man in his fifties who received an inactivated influenza vaccine.

The V gene is TRBV20-1, the J gene TRBJ2-1, with 8 bases lining up with TRBD2. Germline trimming cut 5 bases from V and 2 bases from J; bases unmatched to any gene: 5. Germline V gene lookup returns CDR1 DFQATT and CDR2 SNEGSKA (reference sequence). The length of the CDR3 is 14 residues. This CDR3 reads CSAPISGTYNEQFF. The CDR3 DNA is TGCAGTGCTCCGATTAGCGGGACCTACAATGAGCAGTTCTTC.

This clonotype was seen only a few times. This sequence joins TRBV12-3 or TRBV12-4 and TRBJ2-7; no reliable D call. The V and J ends lost 6 bases and 5 bases respectively, with 14 bases between them. The CDR3 spans 13 residues. CDR3 region: CASSMIGPNEQYF. Written as DNA, the CDR3 is TGTGCCAGCAGCATGATAGGGCCTAACGAGCAGTACTTC.

The chain combines TRBV15 with TRBJ1-4; TRBD1 matches 8 bases. The CDR3 totals 16 residues. Germline CDR1 and CDR2: LNHNV and YYDKDF (reference sequence). With V trimmed by 0 bases and J by 4 bases, 4 bases remained unmatched. The CDR3 region is CATSRDGGQGNEKLFF. The CDR3 region has the DNA TGTGCCACCAGCAGAGACGGAGGACAGGGTAATGAAAAACTGTTTTTT.

The J gene is TRBJ2-7, the V gene TRBV28; no clear D gene. Trimming cost V 3 bases and J 7 bases, with 10 bases left between them. Germline CDR1 is MDHEN and CDR2 is SYDVKM. CDR3 length equals 12 residues. CDR3 sequence reads: CASSLTMGEQYF. In DNA form, the CDR3 reads TGTGCCAGCAGTTTGACCATGGGGGAGCAGTACTTC.

DNA for the CDR3: TGTGCCAGCAGTTACTCGGGGTCGGGAGGGGTCTACGAGCAGTACTTC. Residues: CASSYSGSGGVYEQYF. This chain uses TRBV6-5 with TRBJ2-7, with 8 bases that match TRBD2. The CDR3 extends over 16 amino acids. The J segment lost 3 bases and the V segment lost 0 bases, leaving 7 bases of the junction unmatched. Germline CDR1 is MNHEY and CDR2 is SVGAGI.

The chain carries TRBV20-1 and TRBJ1-2; 7 nucleotides match TRBD1. The CDR3 totals 15 residues. V shed 0 bases, J shed 5 bases, and the junction held 9 bases outside the gene matches. Germline lookup yields CDR1 DFQATT and CDR2 SNEGSKA (reference sequence). The CDR3 sequence is CSARDLTGPAYGYTF. DNA for the CDR3: TGCAGTGCTAGAGATCTGACAGGGCCTGCTTATGGCTACACCTTC.

The genes are TRBV3-1 and TRBJ2-3; 7 nucleotides line up with TRBD1. Germline loops: CDR1 LGHDT, CDR2 YNNKEL (reference sequence). The length of the CDR3 is 13 residues. Trimming took 2 bases from V and 4 from J; bases not matched to a gene: 0. This CDR3 is CASSQQGADTQYF. DNA for the CDR3: TGTGCCAGCAGCCAACAGGGGGCAGATACGCAGTATTTT.

V usage is TRBV19 and J usage is TRBJ1-5; D possibly corresponds to TRBD1 (5 bases). This CDR3 has 15 residues. V lost 8 bases, J lost 6 bases, and 20 bases lay in between. The V gene's germline CDR1 is LNHDA and CDR2 SQIVND (reference sequence). CDR3 nucleotides: TGTGCCAGTTTCCACGGGAGGGGCATAGGTCAGCCCCAGCATTTT. It specifies CASFHGRGIGQPQHF. Supplemented by reference TRBV19 and TRBJ1-5, the full variable domain reads DGGITQSPKYLFRKEGQNVTLSCEQNLNHDAMYWYRQDPGQGLRLIYYSQIVNDFQKGDIAEGYSVSREKKESFPLTVTSAQKNPTAFYLCASFHGRGIGQPQHFGDGTRLSIL.

This clonotype was counted between two and nine times. The V call is TRBV7-2, the J call TRBJ2-7; 9 bases are shared with TRBD2. This CDR3 comprises 14 residues. CDR1 and CDR2 from the germline V gene are SGHTA and FQGNSA. Germline trimming cut 6 bases from V and 0 bases from J; bases unmatched to any gene: 3. The CDR3 DNA reads as TGTGCCAGCAGTCGGACTAGCGACTCCTACGAGCAGTACTTC. Protein: CASSRTSDSYEQYF.

The rearrangement links TRBV4-2 to TRBJ2-1; D is uncertain. CDR3 size: 14 residues. Trimming shortened V by 3 bases and J by 8 bases, and 14 bases separated the two germline ends. Per the germline V gene, CDR1 is LGHNA and CDR2 is YNFKEQ. The CDR3 is CASSQSSEIDEQFF. The CDR3 DNA reads as TGTGCCAGCAGCCAGTCCTCGGAAATCGATGAGCAGTTCTTC.

This sequence joins TRBV20-1 and TRBJ1-1, with D hard to call. V was trimmed by 4 bases and J by 3 bases, leaving 15 bases between them. The CDR3 length is 14 residues. CDR1 and CDR2 (germline): DFQATT, SNEGSKA (reference sequence). CDR3 DNA sequence: TGCAGTGCTAACAGCCTTCCTAGGGACACTGAAGCTTTCTTT. Its translation: CSANSLPRDTEAFF.

There are a few counts of this clonotype. The genes are TRBV29-1 and TRBJ2-7, with TRBD1 matching 8 bases. The J segment lost 4 bases and the V segment lost 1 base, leaving 12 bases of the junction unmatched. The germline gives CDR1 SQVTM, CDR2 ANQGSEA. The CDR3 contains 16 residues. CDR3 amino acids: CSVEGQTGARVYEQYF. The CDR3 nucleotides are TGCAGCGTTGAAGGACAGACAGGGGCCCGAGTTTACGAGCAGTACTTC.

This chain joins TRBV20-1 and TRBJ1-2; TRBD1 is a possible D gene (6 bases). Between the trimmed V and J ends, which lost 3 bases and 11 bases, there was a span of 22 bases. The CDR3 has 14 amino acids. Germline assignment: CDR1 DFQATT and CDR2 SNEGSKA (reference sequence). The CDR3 reads CSASPGHLLPSYTF. The CDR3 DNA reads TGCAGTGCTAGTCCGGGACACCTCTTGCCTAGTTACACCTTC.

As to this clonotype: An end of the junction differs from the germline gene, which may be a read error. The chain has TRBV3-1 and TRBJ1-1, with D perhaps TRBD1 (5 bases). Germline V CDR1 and CDR2: LGHDT, YNNKEL (reference sequence). CDR3 length: 16 amino acids. CDR3 DNA: TGTGTCAGCAGCCAAGTCCAGGGAGGCTGGAGCACTGAAGCTTTCTTT. It specifies CVSSQVQGGWSTEAFF.